These 22 T cell receptor beta chains share one sample of origin, sequenced in a study of blood T cell repertoires in COVID-19. TCRdb's copy holds only in-frame clones and misses some; the assay was immunoSEQ multiplex PCR. The sample shows tens of thousands of clones, 82% of them seen only once. The sequenced material came from peripheral blood. These receptors came from a woman aged 60-70 years with acute or convalescent COVID-19.

The chain links TRBV7-2 to TRBJ2-5; 7 nucleotides match TRBD2. V shed 2 bases, J shed 4 bases, and the junction held 7 bases outside the gene matches. Germline V gene lookup returns CDR1 SGHTA and CDR2 FQGNSA. This CDR3 is 15 amino acids long. The CDR3, as DNA: TGTGCCAGCAGCTTACCAGCGGGGTCTGTAGAGACCCAGTACTTC. Amino acids: CASSLPAGSVETQYF. The complete variable domain, with remaining parts taken from reference TRBV7-2 and TRBJ2-5, reads GAGVSQSPSNKVTEKGKDVELRCDPISGHTALYWYRQSLGQGLEFLIYFQGNSAPDKSGLPSDRFSAERTGGSVSTLTIQRTQQEDSAVYLCASSLPAGSVETQYFGPGTRLLVL.

The rearrangement uses TRBV15 and TRBJ2-7, with 7 bases aligning to TRBD1. V shed 0 bases, J shed 3 bases, and the junction held 5 bases outside the gene matches. The CDR3 contains 15 residues. Germline assignment: CDR1 LNHNV and CDR2 YYDKDF (reference sequence). CDR3 DNA sequence: TGTGCCACCAGCAGAGAGGGGACAGCTCTCTACGAGCAGTACTTC. Protein sequence: CATSREGTALYEQYF.

The chain couples TRBV19 to TRBJ1-2; TRBD1 matches at 7 bases. The CDR3 is made up of 14 amino acids. The V segment lost 4 bases and the J segment 3 bases; nucleotides outside the gene matches: 5. Germline V gives CDR1 LNHDA, CDR2 SQIVND (reference sequence). CDR3 residues: CASSRDSLDYGYTF. DNA for the CDR3: TGTGCCAGTAGTAGGGACAGCCTGGACTATGGCTACACCTTC.

The rearrangement links TRBV24-1 to TRBJ2-2; 12 positions match TRBD1. Germline V gene lookup returns CDR1 KGHDR and CDR2 SFDVKD. J lost 7 bases, V lost 3 bases, and 5 bases had no gene match. This CDR3 has 16 residues. CDR3 residues: CATSDRDRGPYGELFF. The CDR3 region has the DNA TGTGCCACCAGTGATCGGGACAGGGGGCCGTACGGGGAGCTGTTTTTT.

The V and J genes are TRBV12-3 or TRBV12-4 and TRBJ2-3; no clear D. V lost 6 bases to trimming and J lost 6 bases, with 7 bases between them. This CDR3 has 11 residues. Written as DNA, the CDR3 is TGTGCCAGCAGCCTTATGGATACGCAGTATTTT. Its translation is CASSLMDTQYF.

The V call is TRBV7-2, the J call TRBJ2-4, with D unresolved. Germline values: CDR1 SGHTA, CDR2 FQGNSA. The CDR3 contains 14 residues. V gave up 5 bases and J gave up 1 base, with 9 bases separating them. The DNA of the CDR3 is TGTGCCAGCAGCGAACAAGCGGCCAAAAACATTCAGTACTTC. Amino acids: CASSEQAAKNIQYF. The complete variable domain, with remaining parts taken from reference TRBV7-2 and TRBJ2-4, reads GAGVSQSPSNKVTEKGKDVELRCDPISGHTALYWYRQSLGQGLEFLIYFQGNSAPDKSGLPSDRFSAERTGGSVSTLTIQRTQQEDSAVYLCASSEQAAKNIQYFGAGTRLSVL.

The V call is TRBV7-3, the J call TRBJ2-3; no clear D. Trimming removed 1 base at V and 0 bases at J, with 5 bases between. The CDR3 spans 14 residues. Germline V lookup: CDR1 SGHTA, CDR2 FQGTGA. CDR3 nucleotides: TGTGCCAGCAGCTTAAGCGGTAGCACAGATACGCAGTATTTT. This translates into CASSLSGSTDTQYF.

This clone occurred a few times. CDR3 DNA sequence: TGCGCCAGCAGTGAGACGGGACAGGGAACGGAGGAGCAGTACTTC. Translating it yields CASSETGQGTEEQYF. This chain connects TRBV10-1 to TRBJ2-7; 9 nucleotides line up with TRBD1. With V trimmed by 2 bases and J by 7 bases, 9 bases remained unmatched. CDR1 is WNHNN, CDR2 SYGVQD, per germline (reference sequence). The CDR3 totals 15 residues.

Sample share makes this clone medium-sized. V gene TRBV9 combines with J gene TRBJ2-2, with 14 nucleotides matching TRBD2. V shed 7 bases and J 5 bases; nucleotides not matched to a gene: 10. CDR1 is SGDLS, CDR2 YYNGEE, per germline. This CDR3 has 17 residues. The CDR3 nucleotides are TGTGCCAGCGCCTCGACTAGCGGGGGGGCAAAGACCGGGGAGCTGTTTTTT. It specifies CASASTSGGAKTGELFF. Drawing the rest from reference TRBV9 and TRBJ2-2, the complete variable domain is DSGVTQTPKHLITATGQRVTLRCSPRSGDLSVYWYQQSLDQGLQFLIQYYNGEERAKGNILERFSAQQFPDLHSELNLSSLELGDSALYFCASASTSGGAKTGELFFGEGSRLTVL.

The chain has TRBV27 and TRBJ1-2; D is perhaps TRBD1 (6 bases). V was pared by 6 bases and J by 0 bases, with 14 bases between. Germline CDR1 MNHEY, CDR2 SMNVEV (reference sequence). CDR3 length: 15 amino acids. The CDR3 DNA reads as TGTGCCAGCAGAGCCAGACAGGATACTAACTATGGCTACACCTTC. This codes for CASRARQDTNYGYTF.

This chain connects TRBV6-6 to TRBJ2-1, with TRBD2 matching 10 bases. V lost 7 bases, J lost 3 bases, and 3 bases stayed unmatched. This CDR3 is 14 amino acids long. Per the germline V gene, CDR1 is MNHNY and CDR2 is SVGAGI (reference sequence). CDR3 region: CASKLAGNYNEQFF. The CDR3 bases are TGTGCCAGCAAACTAGCGGGGAACTACAATGAGCAGTTCTTC.

J is TRBJ2-7 and V is TRBV3-1 (or the pseudogene TRBV3-2), with D tentatively TRBD1 (7 bases). Germline assignment: CDR1 LGHDT and CDR2 YNNKEL (reference sequence). The CDR3 spans 16 residues. Trimming took off 3 bases at V and 0 bases at J, with 15 bases between the two ends. The CDR3 protein is CASSQRRGVSSYEQYF. The CDR3, as DNA: TGTGCCAGCAGCCAGCGCAGGGGGGTGAGCTCCTACGAGCAGTACTTC.

V and J are TRBV3-1 (or the pseudogene TRBV3-2) and TRBJ1-1; 9 bases line up with TRBD1. V shed 1 base, J shed 8 bases, and the junction held 5 bases outside the gene matches. In germline, CDR1 is LGHDT, CDR2 YNNKEL (reference sequence). The CDR3 is made up of 14 amino acids. CDR3 sequence (DNA): TGTGCCAGCAGCCAAGGGACAGGGGTTTGGGAAGCTTTCTTT. Protein product: CASSQGTGVWEAFF.

This sequence joins TRBV5-4 and TRBJ2-1, with TRBD2 identical over 9 bases. With V trimmed by 1 base and J by 9 bases, 8 bases remained unmatched. CDR1 and CDR2 (germline): SGHNT, YYREEE (reference sequence). CDR3 size: 15 residues. The DNA of the CDR3 is TGTGCCAGCAGCTTGCCGCGGGGGGGCCCTGGTGAGCAGTTCTTC. This translates into CASSLPRGGPGEQFF. Full variable domain (outside the CDR3, taken from reference TRBV5-4 and TRBJ2-1): ETGVTQSPTHLIKTRGQQVTLRCSSQSGHNTVSWYQQALGQGPQFIFQYYREEENGRGNFPPRFSGLQFPNYSSELNVNALELDDSALYLCASSLPRGGPGEQFFGPGTRLTVL.

This chain uses TRBV27 with TRBJ2-3; 8 bases line up with TRBD1. With V trimmed by 6 bases and J by 4 bases, 6 bases remained unmatched. The CDR3 is 14 residues long. Germline V gene data show CDR1 as MNHEY and CDR2 as SMNVEV (reference sequence). CDR3 in amino acids: CASSLAGGADTQYF. In nucleotides, the CDR3 is TGTGCCAGCAGCTTGGCAGGGGGCGCAGATACGCAGTATTTT.

The chain links TRBV3-1 (or the pseudogene TRBV3-2) to TRBJ1-1; D uncertain. The CDR3 is 14 residues long. Germline CDR1 and CDR2: LGHDT and YNNKEL (reference sequence). Trimming took 2 bases from V and 6 from J, leaving 13 bases between them. The CDR3 reads CASSQIVPVAEAFF. The CDR3 DNA is TGTGCCAGCAGCCAAATAGTCCCCGTCGCTGAAGCTTTCTTT.

The genes are TRBV27 and TRBJ1-4, with 9 bases matching TRBD1. From germline, CDR1 is MNHEY and CDR2 SMNVEV (reference sequence). V lost 6 bases to trimming and J lost 7 bases; unmatched junction nucleotides: 12. The CDR3 is made up of 16 amino acids. As DNA, the CDR3 is TGTGCCAGCAGCCGAAAAGGGACAGGGCCACCTGAAAAACTGTTTTTT. Its translation is CASSRKGTGPPEKLFF. The whole variable domain, filled in from reference TRBV27 and TRBJ1-4, reads EAQVTQNPRYLITVTGKKLTVTCSQNMNHEYMSWYRQDPGLGLRQIYYSMNVEVTDKGDVPEGYKVSRKEKRNFPLILESPSPNQTSLYFCASSRKGTGPPEKLFFGSGTQLSVL.

V and J are TRBV10-3 and TRBJ2-3; TRBD2 matches 10 bases. This CDR3 comprises 14 residues. V shed 10 bases and J 1 base; nucleotides not matched to a gene: 5. Germline V gene data show CDR1 as ENHRY and CDR2 as SYGVKD. The CDR3 sequence is CATRGTSGTDTQYF. The CDR3 DNA reads TGTGCCACCAGGGGGACTAGCGGCACAGATACGCAGTATTTT.

The CDR3 protein is CASSGTHSAIGFF. CDR3 bases: TGTGCCAGCAGCGGTACTCATTCCGCTATTGGGTTCTTC. This rearrangement joins TRBV2 to TRBJ2-1; unclear D gene. The germline V gene encodes CDR1 SNHLY and CDR2 FYNNEI. V was shortened by 6 bases and J by 15 bases, with 21 bases between the two germline ends. There are 13 residues in the CDR3.

This sequence joins TRBV29-1 and TRBJ2-1, with a weak D call TRBD2 (7 bases). There are 15 residues in the CDR3. V lost 6 bases to trimming and J lost 3 bases, with 18 bases between them. Germline V CDR1 and CDR2: SQVTM, ANQGSEA. The CDR3 bases are TGCAGCGTCGGAGGGGGGGACGGTTACTACAATGAGCAGTTCTTC. This translates into CSVGGGDGYYNEQFF.

This sequence joins TRBV10-2 and TRBJ2-1, with 10 bases identical to TRBD1. CDR3 size: 14 residues. From germline, CDR1 is WSHSY and CDR2 SAAADI. J was trimmed by 9 bases and V by 6 bases; bases with no gene match: 8. For the CDR3, the DNA is TGCGCCAGCAGAAGGAGGACAGGGGGGGTTGAGCAGTTCTTC. Translating it yields CASRRRTGGVEQFF.

The rearrangement links TRBV27 to TRBJ2-1, with D possibly matching TRBD1 (6 bases). The germline V gene encodes CDR1 MNHEY and CDR2 SMNVEV (reference sequence). Trimming removed 4 bases at V and 15 bases at J, with 16 bases between. The CDR3 spans 12 residues. CDR3 region: CASSSSYRVRFF. The CDR3 DNA reads TGTGCCAGCAGTTCCTCCTACAGGGTTCGGTTCTTC.